A selection of T cell receptor beta chains follows, all from one sample in a study of blood T cell repertoires in COVID-19. TCRdb's table, derived via immunoSEQ multiplex PCR, lists solely in-frame clones and lacks some. The sample holds about 400,000 clones; about nine tenths are singletons and the top ten take less than 2%. Sequences were obtained from PBMCs or T cells enriched from blood (not recorded which). These receptors originate from a woman aged 25 to 39 who had recovered from COVID-19. Each CDR3 is given with its conserved first and last residue. A D gene is named only where the DNA matches it firmly. For some rows the clone size is stated as once, few or many, or as a class when expanded; others skip it.

>.|TRBJ2-6|TRBD2|TRBV18
TGTGCCAGCTCACCACCACCGGGACTAGCGAGGACTGGGGCCAACGTCCTGACTTTC
CASSPPPGLARTGANVLTF
>.|TRBJ2-7|TRBD1|TRBV27
TGTGCCAGCAGTTTATCGACAGGGATAAGCTACGAGCAGTACTTC
CASSLSTGISYEQYF
>.|TRBJ1-2|TRBD1|TRBV7-9
TGTGCCAGCAGCTTAGGTGCAGGACAGGGCGGCTATGGCTACACCTTC
CASSLGAGQGGYGYTF
>.|TRBJ2-1|TRBD2|TRBV7-3
TGTGCCAGCAGCCTTCCGAGCGGGGGGAGCTCCTACAATGAGCAGTTCTTC
CASSLPSGGSSYNEQFF
>.|TRBJ2-7|.|TRBV7-8
TGTGCCAGCAGCTTAGGGCTGGGGCAATATTCCTACGAGCAGTACTTC
CASSLGLGQYSYEQYF
>.|TRBJ2-5|TRBD1|TRBV18
TGTGCCAGCTCGCGACAGGGGCCAAAAGAGACCCAGTACTTC
CASSRQGPKETQYF
>.|TRBJ1-1|.|TRBV30
TGTGCCTGGAGGCGGTTGCGCACTGAAGCTTTCTTT
CAWRRLRTEAFF
>once|TRBJ1-1|.|TRBV28
TGTGCCAGCAGGTCGGCAGGGGCTGGAGCTTTCTTT
CASRSAGAGAFF
>many|TRBJ2-3|.|TRBV7-2
TGTGCCAGCAGCTTGGGGCTAGCGTCCTCAGATACGCAGTATTTT
CASSLGLASSDTQYF
>once|TRBJ2-1|TRBD2|TRBV6-5
TGTGCCATCGGGATAGCGGGCCCCTACAATGAGCAGTTCTTC
CAIGIAGPYNEQFF
>.|TRBJ1-2|TRBD1|TRBV11-2
TGTGCCAGCAGCAAGGGACAGGGCTACGGCGGCTACACCTTC
CASSKGQGYGGYTF
>.|TRBJ1-1|.|TRBV19
TGTGCCAGTAATGGGGGCGCAAAGGTTGTCCCTGAAGCTTTCTTT
CASNGGAKVVPEAFF
>once|TRBJ2-6|TRBD1|TRBV27
TGTGCCAGCAGTTTCCGGCAAACAGGGGATCCCAACTCTGGGGCCAACGTCCTGACTTTC
CASSFRQTGDPNSGANVLTF
>.|TRBJ2-3|TRBD2|TRBV9
TGTGCCAGCAGCGTAGGACCTGGGGGGACTAACACAGATACGCAGTATTTT
CASSVGPGGTNTDTQYF
>.|TRBJ1-5|.|TRBV27
TGTGCCAGCAGTCGGGGTGGATCGCCAAGCGATCAGCCCCAGCATTTT
CASSRGGSPSDQPQHF
>.|TRBJ2-1|.|TRBV28
TGTGCCAGCAACGGACAAAACAATGAGCAGTTCTTC
CASNGQNNEQFF
>once|TRBJ1-2|.|TRBV18
TGTGCCAGCTCAAGCGACAGTAAACCCTATGGCTACACCTTC
CASSSDSKPYGYTF
>.|TRBJ1-1|TRBD1|TRBV19
TGTGCCAGTAGTAGGATTAGGACAGGGGTGAACACTGAAGCTTTCTTT
CASSRIRTGVNTEAFF
>once|TRBJ1-1|TRBD1|TRBV27
TGTGCCAGCAGCTCCGACAGGGTAAACACTGAAGCTTTCTTT
CASSSDRVNTEAFF
>.|TRBJ2-1|.|TRBV12-2
TGTGCAAGTCGCTCTTTAACCGGGACACCCAATGAGCAGTTCTTC
CASRSLTGTPNEQFF
>.|TRBJ2-7|.|TRBV30
TGTGCCTGGAGTGTACATAGGAGCCTTCCCCCCTTCGAGCAGTACTTC
CAWSVHRSLPPFEQYF
>.|TRBJ2-1|TRBD2|TRBV5-1
TGCGCCAGCAGCCCCATAGCGGGGGCAAACAATGAGCAGTTCTTC
CASSPIAGANNEQFF